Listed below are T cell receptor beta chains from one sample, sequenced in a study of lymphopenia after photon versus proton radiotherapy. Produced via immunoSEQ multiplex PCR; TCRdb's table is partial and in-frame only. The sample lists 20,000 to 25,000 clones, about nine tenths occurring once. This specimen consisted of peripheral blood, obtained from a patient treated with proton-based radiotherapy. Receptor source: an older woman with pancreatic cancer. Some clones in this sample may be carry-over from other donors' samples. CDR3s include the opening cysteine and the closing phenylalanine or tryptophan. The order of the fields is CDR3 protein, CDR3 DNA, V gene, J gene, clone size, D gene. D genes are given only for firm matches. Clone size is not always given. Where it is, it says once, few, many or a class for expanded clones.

cdr3_aa: CASSSRSSGGPGYNEQFF
cdr3_nt: TGTGCCAGCAGCTCTCGGTCTAGCGGGGGTCCCGGGTACAATGAGCAGTTCTTC
v_call: TRBV5-4
j_call: TRBJ2-1
clone_size: -
d_call: TRBD2

cdr3_aa: CASSLVQGASEQFF
cdr3_nt: TGTGCCAGCAGTTTAGTACAGGGGGCAAGTGAGCAGTTCTTC
v_call: TRBV28
j_call: TRBJ2-1
clone_size: -
d_call: TRBD1

cdr3_aa: CASSESWALADYGYTF
cdr3_nt: TGCGCCAGCAGTGAGTCATGGGCCCTCGCGGACTATGGCTACACCTTC
v_call: TRBV10-2
j_call: TRBJ1-2
clone_size: once
d_call: -

cdr3_aa: CASSNYDSMGEQYF
cdr3_nt: TGTGCCAGCAGTAATTACGACAGCATGGGGGAGCAGTACTTC
v_call: TRBV28
j_call: TRBJ2-7
clone_size: -
d_call: -

cdr3_aa: CASSESFGVNEQYF
cdr3_nt: TGCGCCAGCAGTGAGTCTTTTGGGGTAAACGAGCAGTACTTC
v_call: TRBV10-1
j_call: TRBJ2-7
clone_size: few
d_call: -

cdr3_aa: CASTAGYSGANVLTF
cdr3_nt: TGTGCCAGTACCGCAGGCTACTCTGGGGCCAACGTCCTGACTTTC
v_call: TRBV19
j_call: TRBJ2-6
clone_size: -
d_call: -

cdr3_aa: CASSHRWLAEETQYF
cdr3_nt: TGTGCCAGCAGCCACAGGTGGCTAGCGGAAGAGACCCAGTACTTC
v_call: TRBV7-2
j_call: TRBJ2-5
clone_size: -
d_call: TRBD2

cdr3_aa: CASSSQGAREAFF
cdr3_nt: TGTGCCAGCAGCTCACAGGGGGCGCGGGAAGCTTTCTTT
v_call: TRBV11-2
j_call: TRBJ1-1
clone_size: -
d_call: TRBD1

cdr3_aa: CSVETYGHRASTDTQYF
cdr3_nt: TGCAGCGTTGAAACGTACGGGCACAGGGCTAGCACAGATACGCAGTATTTT
v_call: TRBV29-1
j_call: TRBJ2-3
clone_size: -
d_call: -

cdr3_aa: CASSLGGSPPYEQYF
cdr3_nt: TGTGCCAGCAGTTTAGGCGGGAGCCCACCCTACGAGCAGTACTTC
v_call: TRBV28
j_call: TRBJ2-7
clone_size: -
d_call: TRBD2

cdr3_aa: CSATNSYEQYF
cdr3_nt: TGCAGTGCGACTAACTCCTACGAGCAGTACTTC
v_call: TRBV20-1
j_call: TRBJ2-7
clone_size: -
d_call: -

cdr3_aa: CASSLGTSGRGEQYF
cdr3_nt: TGTGCCAGCAGCTTGGGGACTAGCGGGAGAGGGGAGCAGTACTTC
v_call: TRBV11-1
j_call: TRBJ2-7
clone_size: -
d_call: TRBD2

cdr3_aa: CASSIKPTGTGPNSNQPQHF
cdr3_nt: TGTGCCAGTAGTATAAAGCCGACGGGGACAGGGCCCAATAGCAATCAGCCCCAGCATTTT
v_call: TRBV19
j_call: TRBJ1-5
clone_size: -
d_call: TRBD1

cdr3_aa: CASTPRLEFYNEQFF
cdr3_nt: TGTGCCAGCACCCCCCGACTAGAGTTCTACAATGAGCAGTTCTTC
v_call: TRBV5-4
j_call: TRBJ2-1
clone_size: -
d_call: -

cdr3_aa: CASSVTSGKRAGELFF
cdr3_nt: TGTGCCAGCAGTGTAACTAGCGGCAAAAGGGCCGGGGAGCTGTTTTTT
v_call: TRBV27
j_call: TRBJ2-2
clone_size: -
d_call: TRBD2

cdr3_aa: CASSDNSGSPETQYF
cdr3_nt: TGTGCCAGCAGCGACAATAGCGGGAGTCCAGAGACCCAGTACTTC
v_call: TRBV7-2
j_call: TRBJ2-5
clone_size: -
d_call: TRBD2

cdr3_aa: CASSPTGDLSTDTQYF
cdr3_nt: TGTGCCAGCAGCCCCACTGGCGACCTAAGCACAGATACGCAGTATTTT
v_call: TRBV5-4
j_call: TRBJ2-3
clone_size: -
d_call: -

cdr3_aa: CASSLVLAGYNEQFF
cdr3_nt: TGTGCCAGCAGCTTGGTGCTTGCTGGCTACAATGAGCAGTTCTTC
v_call: TRBV5-4
j_call: TRBJ2-1
clone_size: once
d_call: -

cdr3_aa: CSVERGETQYF
cdr3_nt: TGCAGCGTTGAAAGGGGTGAGACCCAGTACTTC
v_call: TRBV29-1
j_call: TRBJ2-5
clone_size: -
d_call: -

cdr3_aa: CASSDGWGGGELFF
cdr3_nt: TGCGCCAGCAGCGACGGATGGGGAGGCGGGGAGCTGTTTTTT
v_call: TRBV5-1
j_call: TRBJ2-2
clone_size: -
d_call: -

cdr3_aa: CASRTSGTNNEQFF
cdr3_nt: TGCGCCAGCAGAACTAGCGGGACTAACAATGAGCAGTTCTTC
v_call: TRBV5-1
j_call: TRBJ2-1
clone_size: -
d_call: TRBD2

cdr3_aa: CASSLGCYKVHNEKLFF
cdr3_nt: TGTGCCAGCAGCCTTGGTTGCTACAAGGTGCATAATGAAAAACTGTTTTTT
v_call: TRBV21-1
j_call: TRBJ1-4
clone_size: -
d_call: -

cdr3_aa: CALQGANSGNTIYF
cdr3_nt: TGTGCCCTCCAGGGGGCAAACTCTGGAAACACCATATATTTT
v_call: TRBV30
j_call: TRBJ1-3
clone_size: -
d_call: TRBD1

cdr3_aa: CASSQASGEGNEQFF
cdr3_nt: TGTGCCAGCAGCCAAGCTAGCGGTGAGGGCAATGAGCAGTTCTTC
v_call: TRBV7-9
j_call: TRBJ2-1
clone_size: -
d_call: TRBD2

cdr3_aa: CASSQEEGGEYNEQFF
cdr3_nt: TGTGCCAGCAGCCAAGAAGAGGGGGGGGAGTACAATGAGCAGTTCTTC
v_call: TRBV4-2
j_call: TRBJ2-1
clone_size: -
d_call: -

cdr3_aa: CASSYDSKPYEQYF
cdr3_nt: TGTGCCAGCAGTTATGACAGTAAACCCTACGAGCAGTACTTC
v_call: TRBV6-9
j_call: TRBJ2-7
clone_size: -
d_call: -

cdr3_aa: CASRDPGGRGSNQPQHF
cdr3_nt: TGTGCCAGTAGGGATCCGGGGGGAAGGGGAAGCAATCAGCCCCAGCATTTT
v_call: TRBV19
j_call: TRBJ1-5
clone_size: once
d_call: -

cdr3_aa: CAISEPKETQYF
cdr3_nt: TGTGCCATCAGTGAACCTAAAGAGACCCAGTACTTC
v_call: TRBV10-3
j_call: TRBJ2-5
clone_size: -
d_call: -

cdr3_aa: CAWSLQGAGGEAFF
cdr3_nt: TGTGCCTGGAGTTTGCAGGGGGCGGGTGGTGAAGCTTTCTTT
v_call: TRBV30
j_call: TRBJ1-1
clone_size: -
d_call: TRBD1

cdr3_aa: CAWGRDYNEQFF
cdr3_nt: TGTGCCTGGGGGAGGGACTACAATGAGCAGTTCTTC
v_call: TRBV30
j_call: TRBJ2-1
clone_size: -
d_call: TRBD2

cdr3_aa: CASSLYRQSYEQYF
cdr3_nt: TGTGCCAGCAGCTTATATAGACAGAGTTACGAGCAGTACTTC
v_call: TRBV7-2
j_call: TRBJ2-7
clone_size: -
d_call: -

cdr3_aa: CASSPLAGDSSYNEQFF
cdr3_nt: TGTGCCAGCTCACCACTAGCGGGCGACTCCTCCTACAATGAGCAGTTCTTC
v_call: TRBV18
j_call: TRBJ2-1
clone_size: -
d_call: TRBD2

cdr3_aa: CAITQREGYEQFF
cdr3_nt: TGTGCCATCACCCAGCGGGAGGGGTATGAGCAGTTCTTC
v_call: TRBV10-3
j_call: TRBJ2-1
clone_size: -
d_call: TRBD2

cdr3_aa: CASSEAIQGTYEQYF
cdr3_nt: TGTGCCAGCAGTGAAGCGATACAGGGAACCTACGAGCAGTACTTC
v_call: TRBV6-1
j_call: TRBJ2-7
clone_size: -
d_call: -

cdr3_aa: CAWSAQVSTDTQYF
cdr3_nt: TGTGCCTGGAGTGCCCAGGTTAGCACAGATACGCAGTATTTT
v_call: TRBV30
j_call: TRBJ2-3
clone_size: once
d_call: -

cdr3_aa: CASSGAGEYTEAFF
cdr3_nt: TGTGCCAGCAGCGGTGCAGGGGAATACACTGAAGCTTTCTTT
v_call: TRBV11-2
j_call: TRBJ1-1
clone_size: few
d_call: -

cdr3_aa: CASSYSMLDYYNEQFF
cdr3_nt: TGTGCCAGCAGTTACTCTATGTTGGACTACTACAATGAGCAGTTCTTC
v_call: TRBV6-5
j_call: TRBJ2-1
clone_size: -
d_call: -

cdr3_aa: CASSLDGHTNTEAFF
cdr3_nt: TGCGCCAGCAGCTTGGACGGACACACGAACACTGAAGCTTTCTTT
v_call: TRBV5-1
j_call: TRBJ1-1
clone_size: -
d_call: -

cdr3_aa: CASSLASSGRLGGEQFF
cdr3_nt: TGTGCCAGCAGCTTGGCGTCTAGCGGGAGGCTAGGGGGTGAGCAGTTCTTC
v_call: TRBV5-4
j_call: TRBJ2-1
clone_size: -
d_call: TRBD2

cdr3_aa: CASRPGQGVFNEQFF
cdr3_nt: TGTGCCAGTAGACCGGGACAGGGTGTTTTCAATGAGCAGTTCTTC
v_call: TRBV19
j_call: TRBJ2-1
clone_size: -
d_call: TRBD1

cdr3_aa: CASSLALGENEKLFF
cdr3_nt: TGTGCCAGCAGCTTAGCCCTAGGAGAAAATGAAAAACTGTTTTTT
v_call: TRBV7-9
j_call: TRBJ1-4
clone_size: -
d_call: -

cdr3_aa: CASSLVSDEQFF
cdr3_nt: TGTGCCAGCAGCTTAGTTAGCGATGAGCAGTTCTTC
v_call: TRBV7-2
j_call: TRBJ2-1
clone_size: -
d_call: -

cdr3_aa: CASSRPDRPNQPQHF
cdr3_nt: TGTGCCAGCAGCCGGCCGGACAGACCGAATCAGCCCCAGCATTTT
v_call: TRBV28
j_call: TRBJ1-5
clone_size: -
d_call: -

cdr3_aa: CASSKRVLAGISYEQYF
cdr3_nt: TGTGCCAGCAGCAAAAGGGTCCTAGCGGGGATCTCCTACGAGCAGTACTTC
v_call: TRBV21-1
j_call: TRBJ2-7
clone_size: -
d_call: -

cdr3_aa: CASSPLHTEGSTGANVLTF
cdr3_nt: TGTGCCAGCTCACCACTTCATACCGAGGGGTCAACTGGGGCCAACGTCCTGACTTTC
v_call: TRBV18
j_call: TRBJ2-6
clone_size: -
d_call: -

cdr3_aa: CASSFAQESGANVLTF
cdr3_nt: TGTGCCAGCAGCTTCGCACAAGAATCTGGGGCCAACGTCCTGACTTTC
v_call: TRBV7-2
j_call: TRBJ2-6
clone_size: -
d_call: -

cdr3_aa: CASSKSGQGFQPQHF
cdr3_nt: TGTGCCAGTAGTAAGAGTGGACAGGGATTTCAGCCCCAGCATTTT
v_call: TRBV19
j_call: TRBJ1-5
clone_size: once
d_call: TRBD1

cdr3_aa: CASSHFRDRTNYGYTF
cdr3_nt: TGCGCCAGCAGCCACTTTCGGGACAGGACTAACTATGGCTACACCTTC
v_call: TRBV4-1
j_call: TRBJ1-2
clone_size: once
d_call: TRBD1

cdr3_aa: CASSRLAGVNTGELFF
cdr3_nt: TGTGCCAGTAGCCGGCTAGCGGGAGTCAACACCGGGGAGCTGTTTTTT
v_call: TRBV19
j_call: TRBJ2-2
clone_size: -
d_call: TRBD2

cdr3_aa: CASYRIYGYTF
cdr3_nt: TGTGCCAGCTACAGGATCTATGGCTACACCTTC
v_call: TRBV6-1
j_call: TRBJ1-2
clone_size: -
d_call: -

cdr3_aa: CASSSQGGLGYGYTF
cdr3_nt: TGTGCCAGCAGCTCTCAGGGGGGGCTAGGCTATGGCTACACCTTC
v_call: TRBV7-2
j_call: TRBJ1-2
clone_size: -
d_call: TRBD1

cdr3_aa: CASSPLGGKLSEQYF
cdr3_nt: TGTGCCAGCAGCCCCCTGGGCGGGAAACTCTCCGAGCAGTACTTC
v_call: TRBV7-2
j_call: TRBJ2-7
clone_size: -
d_call: -

cdr3_aa: CASSPPGAGANTGELFF
cdr3_nt: TGTGCCAGCTCACCACCGGGAGCGGGCGCGAACACCGGGGAGCTGTTTTTT
v_call: TRBV18
j_call: TRBJ2-2
clone_size: -
d_call: -

cdr3_aa: CASSLLRTDNEQFF
cdr3_nt: TGTGCTAGCAGCTTATTGAGGACAGACAATGAGCAGTTCTTC
v_call: TRBV7-7
j_call: TRBJ2-1
clone_size: -
d_call: -

cdr3_aa: CASSLGKNNEQFF
cdr3_nt: TGTGCTAGCAGCTTAGGAAAGAACAATGAGCAGTTCTTC
v_call: TRBV7-7
j_call: TRBJ2-1
clone_size: -
d_call: -

cdr3_aa: CASSSTGTSITDTQYF
cdr3_nt: TGTGCCAGCAGCTCGACCGGGACTTCGATCACAGATACGCAGTATTTT
v_call: TRBV7-3
j_call: TRBJ2-3
clone_size: few
d_call: -

cdr3_aa: CAWSGGSWGYTF
cdr3_nt: TGTGCCTGGAGTGGAGGCTCTTGGGGCTACACCTTC
v_call: TRBV30
j_call: TRBJ1-2
clone_size: once
d_call: -

cdr3_aa: CASNGPDNEQFF
cdr3_nt: TGTGCCAGCAACGGACCAGACAATGAGCAGTTCTTC
v_call: TRBV6-1
j_call: TRBJ2-1
clone_size: -
d_call: -

cdr3_aa: CSVSPAGEGTDTQYF
cdr3_nt: TGCAGCGTTTCCCCCGCGGGAGAAGGAACAGATACGCAGTATTTT
v_call: TRBV29-1
j_call: TRBJ2-3
clone_size: -
d_call: TRBD2

cdr3_aa: CASSFWSGETQYF
cdr3_nt: TGTGCCAGCAGTTTCTGGTCCGGCGAGACCCAGTACTTC
v_call: TRBV27
j_call: TRBJ2-5
clone_size: -
d_call: -